Detailed here is one T cell receptor beta chain. The antigen remains unidentified. Looked up from germline, CDR1 is SGHVS and CDR2 is FQNEAQ. The V gene lost 4 bases and the J gene lost 5 bases, with 15 bases spanning the gap. The CDR3 has 15 amino acids. The sample originates from a study of identical twins. Findings and caveats of the study: The study found that models underestimated out-of-frame TCR alpha sharing in monozygotic twins. Cross-sectional statistics underpinned the conclusions; the same donors were not followed.

TCRdb redid the calling of the 5' RACE reads with MiXCR, one entry per CDR3 protein. The sample includes 250,000 to 300,000 distinct CDR3 sequences, roughly 10% of them seen just once. Every one of the donors was a healthy Caucasian. This sample also appeared in a second study, on yellow fever vaccine responses in identical twins.

The sequenced sample consisted of CD8+ T cells sorted from blood. V is TRBV7-8 and J is TRBJ2-1; D is perhaps TRBD1 (6 bases). This receptor was identified in a young woman in good health. The CDR3 nucleotides are TGTGCCAGCAGCTCGTTGACAGGTATCGACAATGAGCAGTTCTTC. As protein: CASSSLTGIDNEQFF.